These 6 T cell receptor beta chains originate from one sample sequenced in a study of PD-L1 blockade in urothelial cancer. The data were produced by immunoSEQ multiplex PCR, yet TCRdb's version contains in-frame clones alone and is incomplete. The profile shows about 72,000 clones, 85% to 90% of them singletons. The sample's time point: pretreatment peripheral blood. This specimen was PBMCs, taken around atezolizumab (anti-PD-L1) treatment. Receptors were obtained from a man between 65 and 80 years old with urothelial cancer.

The rearrangement joins TRBV19 to TRBJ1-5, with TRBD1 identical over 7 bases. The V gene's germline CDR1 is LNHDA and CDR2 SQIVND (reference sequence). V dropped 4 bases and J dropped 7; count of bases not matched to a gene: 7. The CDR3 is 14 amino acids. In nucleotides, the CDR3 is TGTGCCAGTAGTACCGGACAGGTTTGGCAGCCCCAGCATTTT. Protein product: CASSTGQVWQPQHF.

The sample holds one count of this clone. This rearrangement joins TRBV5-4 to TRBJ2-2; 7 bases line up with TRBD2. V gave up 4 bases and J gave up 7 bases; unmatched junction bases: 16. The CDR3 has 17 amino acids. The V gene's germline CDR1 is SGHNT and CDR2 YYREEE (reference sequence). The chain's CDR3 is CASSPTGGGSFHGELFF. The CDR3, as DNA: TGTGCCAGCAGCCCAACCGGAGGCGGGAGCTTTCACGGGGAGCTGTTTTTT.

The CDR3 coding sequence is TGTGCCAGCAGTACGACAGGGCCCTATGGCTACACCTTC. Translated: CASSTTGPYGYTF. The genes are TRBV27 and TRBJ1-2, with 7 positions matching TRBD1. CDR1 is MNHEY and CDR2 is SMNVEV in the germline V gene (reference sequence). V was clipped by 5 bases and J by 4 bases; unmatched bases: 4. The CDR3 extends over 13 amino acids.

V is TRBV5-4 and J is TRBJ2-3, with TRBD2 matching over 7 bases. J was trimmed by 3 bases and V by 3 bases; bases with no gene match: 10. The CDR3 consists of 16 residues. The germline CDR1 and CDR2 sequences are SGHNT and YYREEE (reference sequence). The CDR3 DNA reads TGTGCCAGCAGCTGGCCCCGTGGGGGGGGAACAGATACGCAGTATTTT. The encoded protein is CASSWPRGGGTDTQYF.

V usage is TRBV6-1 and J usage is TRBJ2-2, with D unclear. Germline V gene sequence: CDR1 MNHNS, CDR2 SASEGT. This CDR3 comprises 16 residues. The germline V and J ends were trimmed by 6 bases and 0 bases, with 14 bases remaining between them. The CDR3 DNA sequence: TGTGCCAGCAGGGAAACAGTCTTTTCGAACACCGGGGAGCTGTTTTTT. The encoded protein is CASRETVFSNTGELFF.

The CDR3 DNA follows: TGTGCCAGCAGTGCGGGACTGACCTCCTACAATGAGCAGTTCTTC. This translates into CASSAGLTSYNEQFF. The J gene is TRBJ2-1, the V gene TRBV6-1; perhaps TRBD2 as D (6 bases). CDR1 and CDR2 (germline): MNHNS, SASEGT. CDR3 length equals 15 residues. V lost 4 bases and J 0 bases, leaving 10 bases between the germline ends.